The 2 T cell receptor beta chains below were found in one sample sequenced in a study of shared clonotypes between healthy human individuals. Measured with immunoSEQ multiplex PCR; TCRdb has only the in-frame clones, and not every one. The sample lists some 2,100,000 clones, under 97% seen once, with approximately 0.13% in the top ten. The specimen was naive CD4+ T cells sorted from blood. Noted subset: CD45RA+ positively selected. The receptors come from a young man in good health.

J is TRBJ1-3 and V is TRBV30; TRBD1 agrees at 10 bases. Per germline, CDR1 GTSNPN and CDR2 SVGIG (reference sequence). With 1 base clipped from V and 4 bases from J, the junction kept 4 bases outside the gene matches. The CDR3 extends over 15 amino acids. The CDR3 region has the DNA TGTGCCTGGAGTGCGGACAGGGGGTCAGGAAACACCATATATTTT. It translates to CAWSADRGSGNTIYF.

As for this clone: The same CDR3 is also encoded by other DNA sequences in this sample. The V call is TRBV5-1, the J call TRBJ1-3, with a tentative D call TRBD1 (5 bases). Per the germline V gene, CDR1 is SGHRS and CDR2 is YFSETQ. This CDR3 region has 15 residues. V lost 4 bases and J 0 bases, leaving 11 bases between the germline ends. CDR3 DNA sequence: TGCGCCAGCAGCCTTGACAGCGCCTCTGGAAACACCATATATTTT. Encoded protein: CASSLDSASGNTIYF.